This T cell receptor (beta chain) was observed in a study of CD8+CD57+ T cells in acquired aplastic anemia. Study context: Average DNA yield from sorted CD4+ and CD8+ cells was approximately 3 ug. Healthy donor CD4+ samples were sequenced to a depth that averaged approximately 10 million reads. Points from the study as a whole: Significance was not reached for CD8+ Simpson's diversity between patients and controls.

The CDR3 consists of 16 residues. Germline CDR1 WSHSY, CDR2 SAAADI. Trimming left V 0 bases short and J 3 bases short, with 12 bases between. The template used for profiling TCR beta VDJ and CDR3 was genomic DNA. TCRdb re-called the reads with MiXCR, one entry per CDR3 protein. The repertoire consists of about 220,000 distinct CDR3 sequences, with 30% to 40% occurring once and the leading ten covering about 1.1%. In the case of this clonotype: The antigen remains undetermined.

The sequenced sample was sorted CD4+, CD8+, or CD8+CD57+ T cells (not recorded which) from PBMCs. The receptor's source is a human donor in good health, serving as a control. The chain employs TRBV10-2 and TRBJ1-5, with D perhaps TRBD1 (5 bases). This chain's CDR3 is CASSESVGAANQPQHF. DNA of the CDR3: TGCGCCAGCAGTGAGTCGGTTGGGGCGGCCAATCAGCCCCAGCATTTT.